Shown below are 12 T cell receptor beta chains from a single sample sequenced in a study of T cell repertoires in cytomegalovirus infection. TCRdb re-derived calls from the reads in MiXCR, one entry per CDR3 protein. This table holds 740,000 or so distinct CDR3 sequences, 35% to 40% found once. What was sequenced was PBMCs. These receptors came from a human donor in good health (CMV status not recorded). Some clones in this sample may be carry-over from other donors' samples.

This clonotype was counted a few times. The chain carries TRBV28 and TRBJ1-1; D might be TRBD1 (5 bases). V shed 4 bases and J shed 1 base, with 16 bases lying between them. The CDR3 has 16 amino acids. Germline V CDR1 and CDR2: MDHEN, SYDVKM. The CDR3 sequence is CASSSPGTGPNTEAFF. CDR3 in DNA: TGTGCCAGCAGTTCTCCGGGAACAGGACCGAACACTGAAGCTTTCTTT.

This clonotype came up a few times. The V call is TRBV12-5, the J call TRBJ2-1; D might be TRBD2 (6 bases). Trimming took off 6 bases at V and 10 bases at J, with 10 bases between the two ends. Germline V lookup: CDR1 LGHNT, CDR2 FRNRAP. The CDR3 contains 11 residues. In nucleotides, the CDR3 is TGTGCTAGTGGGGGAGGTTGGGAGCAGTTCTTC. Translated: CASGGGWEQFF. The full variable domain, rest sourced from reference TRBV12-5 and TRBJ2-1, is DARVTQTPRHKVTEMGQEVTMRCQPILGHNTVFWYRQTMMQGLELLAYFRNRAPLDDSGMPKDRFSAEMPDATLATLKIQPSEPRDSAVYFCASGGGWEQFFGPGTRLTVL.

The rearrangement uses TRBV27 and TRBJ2-1, with D hard to call. This CDR3 has 11 residues. V was cut by 4 bases and J by 11 bases, with 9 bases left in between. Germline CDR1 is MNHEY and CDR2 is SMNVEV (reference sequence). The CDR3 spells CASSSASKQFF. The CDR3 DNA reads as TGTGCCAGCAGTTCCGCTAGTAAGCAGTTCTTC.

This clonotype was counted many times. The chain uses TRBV7-2 and TRBJ1-1; D gene unclear. The germline gives CDR1 SGHTA, CDR2 FQGNSA. This CDR3 spans 15 amino acids. Trimming removed 4 bases at V and 0 bases at J, with 12 bases between. CDR3 residues: CASSSPRGMNTEAFF. CDR3 coding DNA: TGTGCCAGCAGCTCCCCCAGAGGGATGAACACTGAAGCTTTCTTT.

This clonotype appeared a few times. CDR3 region: CATSDSGRGLRGYTF. CDR3 nucleotide sequence: TGTGCCACCAGTGATTCTGGCAGGGGATTGAGGGGCTACACCTTC. The rearrangement joins TRBV24-1 to TRBJ1-2; TRBD1 might be the D (6 bases). Trimming cost V 2 bases and J 8 bases, with 17 bases left between them. Germline V lookup: CDR1 KGHDR, CDR2 SFDVKD. The CDR3 has 15 residues.

This clonotype turned up a few times. The chain joins TRBV12-3 or TRBV12-4 to TRBJ2-2; 9 positions agree with TRBD1. The CDR3 is 14 amino acids. Trimming at V came to 5 bases and at J to 6 bases, leaving 4 bases not matched to a gene. Here the CDR3 reads CASSLGQGPGELFF. CDR3 nucleotides: TGTGCCAGCAGTCTGGGACAGGGACCCGGGGAGCTGTTTTTT.

The V gene is TRBV28, the J gene TRBJ2-7; D might be TRBD1 or TRBD2, each matching 5 bases. Trimming removed 10 bases from V and 0 bases from J, with 10 bases in between. The germline gives CDR1 MDHEN, CDR2 SYDVKM. The length of the CDR3 is 12 residues. The CDR3 loop reads CATGAFSYEQYF. DNA for the CDR3: TGTGCCACCGGGGCCTTCTCCTACGAGCAGTACTTC.

The sample holds many counts of this clonotype. The genes are TRBV7-2 and TRBJ2-5; 7 bases align to TRBD2. The CDR3 extends over 15 amino acids. In germline, CDR1 is SGHTA, CDR2 FQGNSA. The V segment lost 1 base and the J segment 4 bases; nucleotides outside the gene matches: 6. Here the CDR3 reads CASSLGAGVGETQYF. The CDR3 DNA reads as TGTGCCAGCAGCTTAGGGGCGGGAGTTGGAGAGACCCAGTACTTC. Full variable domain (outside the CDR3, taken from reference TRBV7-2 and TRBJ2-5): GAGVSQSPSNKVTEKGKDVELRCDPISGHTALYWYRQSLGQGLEFLIYFQGNSAPDKSGLPSDRFSAERTGGSVSTLTIQRTQQEDSAVYLCASSLGAGVGETQYFGPGTRLLVL.

The gene calls are TRBV28 and TRBJ2-3; 7 bases are a match to TRBD2. Germline-derived CDR1 and CDR2 are MDHEN and SYDVKM. V shed 5 bases and J 4 bases; nucleotides not matched to a gene: 6. The CDR3 extends over 14 amino acids. The CDR3 DNA reads TGTGCCAGCAGTCCCCGGGAGGCTCCAGATACGCAGTATTTT. It yields the protein CASSPREAPDTQYF.

This clonotype was detected many times. The chain is built from TRBV7-8 and TRBJ2-3; D is perhaps TRBD1 (5 bases). The CDR3 covers 15 residues. Germline V gene lookup returns CDR1 SGHVS and CDR2 FQNEAQ. V was shortened by 4 bases and J by 4 bases, with 15 bases between the two germline ends. The CDR3 reads CASSSQVSTADTQYF. In DNA, the CDR3 is TGTGCCAGCAGCTCACAGGTGTCGACGGCAGATACGCAGTATTTT.

The chain employs TRBV12-3 or TRBV12-4 and TRBJ2-3; 13 nucleotides match TRBD2. This CDR3 spans 18 amino acids. Trimming at V came to 2 bases and at J to 9 bases, leaving 14 bases not matched to a gene. This CDR3 reads CASSLSKELAGGILTQYF. The CDR3 nucleotides read TGTGCCAGCAGTTTAAGTAAGGAACTAGCGGGAGGGATTTTGACGCAGTATTTT.

The V and J genes are TRBV25-1 and TRBJ1-6, with D tentatively TRBD1 (5 bases). This CDR3 is 15 amino acids long. The V gene's germline CDR1 is MGHDK and CDR2 SYGVNS. Trimming took off 1 base at V and 7 bases at J, with 11 bases between the two ends. The CDR3 sequence: CASSELRGNNSPLHF. The CDR3 DNA sequence: TGTGCCAGCAGTGAATTGAGGGGTAACAATTCACCCCTCCACTTT.